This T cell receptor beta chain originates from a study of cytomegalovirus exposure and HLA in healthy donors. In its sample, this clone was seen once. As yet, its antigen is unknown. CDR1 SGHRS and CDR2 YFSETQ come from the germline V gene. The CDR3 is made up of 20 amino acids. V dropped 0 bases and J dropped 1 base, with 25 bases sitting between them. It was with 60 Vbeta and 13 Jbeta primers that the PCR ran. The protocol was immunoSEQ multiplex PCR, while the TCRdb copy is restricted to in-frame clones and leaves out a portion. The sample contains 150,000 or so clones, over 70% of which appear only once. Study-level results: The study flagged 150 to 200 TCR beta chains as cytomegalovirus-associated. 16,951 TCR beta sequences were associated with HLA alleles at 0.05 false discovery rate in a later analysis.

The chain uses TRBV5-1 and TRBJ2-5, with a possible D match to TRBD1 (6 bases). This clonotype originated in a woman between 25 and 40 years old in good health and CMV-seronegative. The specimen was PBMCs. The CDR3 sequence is CASSLGLGAFQGKVQETQYF. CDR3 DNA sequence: TGCGCCAGCAGCTTGGGACTTGGGGCTTTCCAGGGGAAGGTCCAAGAGACCCAGTACTTC.